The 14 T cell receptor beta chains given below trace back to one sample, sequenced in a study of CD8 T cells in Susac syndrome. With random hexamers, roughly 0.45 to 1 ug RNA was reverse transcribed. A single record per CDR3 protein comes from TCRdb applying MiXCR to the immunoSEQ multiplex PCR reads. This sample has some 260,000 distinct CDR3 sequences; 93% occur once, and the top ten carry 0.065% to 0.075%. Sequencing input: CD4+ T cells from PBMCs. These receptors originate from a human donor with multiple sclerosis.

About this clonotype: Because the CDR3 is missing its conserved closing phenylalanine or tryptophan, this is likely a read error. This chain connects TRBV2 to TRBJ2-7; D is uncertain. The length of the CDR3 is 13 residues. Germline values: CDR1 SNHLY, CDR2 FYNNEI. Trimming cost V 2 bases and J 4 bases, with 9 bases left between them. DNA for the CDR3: TGTGCCAGCAGTGAACGGCAGAGTTACGAGCAGTACCTC. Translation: CASSERQSYEQYL.

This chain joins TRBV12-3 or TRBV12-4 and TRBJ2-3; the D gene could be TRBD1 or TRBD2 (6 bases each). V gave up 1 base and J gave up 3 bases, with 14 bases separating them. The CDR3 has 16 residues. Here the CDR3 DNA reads TGTGCCAGCAGTTTAGATGGGGGGCTCGGTACAGATACGCAGTATTTT. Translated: CASSLDGGLGTDTQYF.

Here the CDR3 reads CASSPWDSRLAKNIQYF. The CDR3 coding sequence is TGTGCCAGCAGTCCGTGGGACTCTCGCCTAGCCAAAAACATTCAGTACTTC. The chain employs TRBV27 and TRBJ2-4; D perhaps matches TRBD2 (6 bases). Germline CDR1 MNHEY, CDR2 SMNVEV (reference sequence). This CDR3 region has 17 residues. V lost 5 bases, J lost 0 bases, and 17 bases lay in between.

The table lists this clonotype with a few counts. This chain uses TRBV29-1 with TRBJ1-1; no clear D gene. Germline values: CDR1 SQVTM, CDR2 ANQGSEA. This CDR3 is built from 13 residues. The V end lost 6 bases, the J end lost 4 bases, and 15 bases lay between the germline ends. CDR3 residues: CSVVAGLGTEAFF. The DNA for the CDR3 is TGCAGCGTCGTCGCGGGCTTGGGCACTGAAGCTTTCTTT.

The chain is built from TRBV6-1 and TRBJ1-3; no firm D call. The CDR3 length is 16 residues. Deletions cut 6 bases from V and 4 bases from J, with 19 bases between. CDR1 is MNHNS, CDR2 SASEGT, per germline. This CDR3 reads CASRPEPWTVGNTIYF. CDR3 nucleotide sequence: TGTGCCAGCAGGCCTGAACCGTGGACCGTCGGAAACACCATATATTTT.

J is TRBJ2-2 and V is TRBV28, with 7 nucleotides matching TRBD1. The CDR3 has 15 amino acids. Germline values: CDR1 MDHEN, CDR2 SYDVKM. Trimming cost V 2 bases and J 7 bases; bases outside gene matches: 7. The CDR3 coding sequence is TGTGCCAGCAGTTTAGGGACAGCTTATGACGGGGAGCTGTTTTTT. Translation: CASSLGTAYDGELFF.

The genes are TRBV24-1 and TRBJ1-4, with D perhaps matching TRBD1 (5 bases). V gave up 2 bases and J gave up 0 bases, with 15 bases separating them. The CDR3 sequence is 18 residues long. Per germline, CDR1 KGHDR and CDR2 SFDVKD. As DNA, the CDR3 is TGTGCCACCAGTGATTCTGGGACGGCCGATCCAACTAATGAAAAACTGTTTTTT. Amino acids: CATSDSGTADPTNEKLFF.

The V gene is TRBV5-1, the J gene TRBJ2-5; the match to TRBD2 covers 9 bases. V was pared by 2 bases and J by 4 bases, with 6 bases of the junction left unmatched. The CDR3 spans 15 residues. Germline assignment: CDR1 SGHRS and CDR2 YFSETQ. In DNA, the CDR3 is TGCGCCAGCAGCTTTGGTAGCGGGAGAACAGAGACCCAGTACTTC. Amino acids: CASSFGSGRTETQYF.

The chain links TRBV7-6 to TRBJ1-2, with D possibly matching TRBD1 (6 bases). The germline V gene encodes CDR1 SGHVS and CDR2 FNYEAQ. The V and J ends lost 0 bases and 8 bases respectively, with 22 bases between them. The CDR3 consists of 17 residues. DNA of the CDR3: TGTGCCAGCAGCTTAGCACCGCCAGGGGTTCTGGGCGGAGGCTACACCTTC. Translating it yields CASSLAPPGVLGGGYTF.

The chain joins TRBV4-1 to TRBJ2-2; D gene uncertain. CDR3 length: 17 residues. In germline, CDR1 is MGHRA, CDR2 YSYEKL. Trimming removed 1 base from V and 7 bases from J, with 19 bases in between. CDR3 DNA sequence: TGCGCCAGCAGCCAAGGGTTACTAATTGCCCGCTACGGGGAGCTGTTTTTT. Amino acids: CASSQGLLIARYGELFF.

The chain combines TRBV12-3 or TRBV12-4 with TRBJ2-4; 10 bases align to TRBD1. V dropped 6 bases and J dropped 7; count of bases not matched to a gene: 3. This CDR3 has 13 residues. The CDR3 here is CASSGTGVNIQYF. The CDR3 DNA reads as TGTGCCAGCAGCGGGACAGGGGTGAACATTCAGTACTTC.

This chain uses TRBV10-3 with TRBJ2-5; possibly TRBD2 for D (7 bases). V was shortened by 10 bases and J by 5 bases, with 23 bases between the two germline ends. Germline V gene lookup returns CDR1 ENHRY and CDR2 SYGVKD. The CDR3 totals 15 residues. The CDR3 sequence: CATRQEGGSFETQYF. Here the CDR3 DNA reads TGTGCCACACGACAGGAGGGGGGGTCCTTCGAGACCCAGTACTTC.

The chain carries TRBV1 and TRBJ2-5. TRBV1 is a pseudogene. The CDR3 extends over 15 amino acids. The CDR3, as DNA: TGCACCAGCAGCCAAGAGGACGGATACCAAGAGACCCAGTACTTC. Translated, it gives CTSSQEDGYQETQYF.

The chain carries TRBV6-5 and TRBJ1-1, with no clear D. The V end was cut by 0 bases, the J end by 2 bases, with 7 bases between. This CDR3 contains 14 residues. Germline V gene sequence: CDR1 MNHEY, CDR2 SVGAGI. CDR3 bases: TGTGCCAGCAGTTACTCCGGGAGTAACACTGAAGCTTTCTTT. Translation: CASSYSGSNTEAFF.